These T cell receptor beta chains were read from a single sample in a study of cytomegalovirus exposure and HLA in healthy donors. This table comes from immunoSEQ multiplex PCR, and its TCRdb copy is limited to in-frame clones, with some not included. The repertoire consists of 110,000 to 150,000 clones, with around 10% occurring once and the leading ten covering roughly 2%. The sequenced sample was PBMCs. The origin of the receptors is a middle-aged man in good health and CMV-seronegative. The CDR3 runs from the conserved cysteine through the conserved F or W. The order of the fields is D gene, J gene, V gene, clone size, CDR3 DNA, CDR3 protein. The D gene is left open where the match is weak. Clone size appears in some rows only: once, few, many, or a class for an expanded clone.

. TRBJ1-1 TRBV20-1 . TGCAGTGCTTCCCGGCAGGCTGAAGCTTTCTTT CSASRQAEAFF
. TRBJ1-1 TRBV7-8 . TGTGCCAGCAGCCCCTTCCCAGGGGTAGGCACTGAAGCTTTCTTT CASSPFPGVGTEAFF
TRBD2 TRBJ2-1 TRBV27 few TGTGCCAGCAGTCCTACCCCGACTAGCGGGAGAGAGCAGTTCTTC CASSPTPTSGREQFF
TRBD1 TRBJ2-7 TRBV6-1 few TGTGCCAGCAGTCTGGACAGGGGGCCTTACGAGCAGTACTTC CASSLDRGPYEQYF
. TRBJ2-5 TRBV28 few TGTGCCAGCAGTCCTTCTCTAGTCGGAGAGACCCAGTACTTC CASSPSLVGETQYF
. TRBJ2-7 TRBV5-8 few TGTGCCAGCAGCTTGATGGGAGGATCCGAGCAGTACTTC CASSLMGGSEQYF
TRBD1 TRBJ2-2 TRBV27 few TGTGCCAGCAGTCCCCGGTCACAGGGGGCGTCGGGGGAGCTGTTTTTT CASSPRSQGASGELFF
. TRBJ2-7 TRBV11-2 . TGTGCCAGCAGCTTACTCTCGGACTTTTACTACGAGCAGTACTTC CASSLLSDFYYEQYF
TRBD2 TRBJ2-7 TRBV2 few TGTGCCAGCAGCAATAGCGGGGCGACCTACGAGCAGTACTTC CASSNSGATYEQYF
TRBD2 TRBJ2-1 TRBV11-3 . TGTGCCAGCAGCTTGAGGACTAGTGGGGTTAATGAGCAGTTCTTC CASSLRTSGVNEQFF
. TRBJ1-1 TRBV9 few TGTGCCAGCAGCGACAGCCCCGAAATGAACACTGAAGCTTTCTTT CASSDSPEMNTEAFF
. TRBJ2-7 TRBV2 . TGTGCCAGCAATCGAGACAGGAGCAAGCAGTACTTC CASNRDRSKQYF
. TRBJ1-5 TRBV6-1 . TGTGCCAGCACGGACAGCGGGGAGGGGGCCCAGCATTTT CASTDSGEGAQHF
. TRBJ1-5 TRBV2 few TGTGCCAGCAGGGCAGCGAATCAGCCCCAGCATTTT CASRAANQPQHF
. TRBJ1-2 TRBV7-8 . TGTGCCAGCAGCCTAGGGGTCGGGGTGGCCTATGGCTACACCTTC CASSLGVGVAYGYTF
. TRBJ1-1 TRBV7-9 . TGTGCCAGCAGCTTAGCCTCGGGGTACACTGAAGCTTTCTTT CASSLASGYTEAFF
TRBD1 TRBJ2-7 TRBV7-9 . TGTGCCAGCAGCGCACAGAGGGGACAGGCGCCCTACGAGCAGTACTTC CASSAQRGQAPYEQYF
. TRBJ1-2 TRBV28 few TGTGCCAGCAGGACAGAAAGTCATTATGGCTACACCTTC CASRTESHYGYTF
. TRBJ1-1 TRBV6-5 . TGTGCCAGCAGACGCACAGTGAACACTGAAGCTTTCTTT CASRRTVNTEAFF
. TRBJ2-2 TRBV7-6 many TGTGCCAGCAGCTTACAGGGTGTGAGCGGGGAGCTGTTTTTT CASSLQGVSGELFF
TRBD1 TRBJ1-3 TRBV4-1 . TGCGCCAGCAGCCAAGGTCCGACAGGGGGCTCTGGAAACACCATATATTTT CASSQGPTGGSGNTIYF
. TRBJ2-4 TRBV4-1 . TGCGCCAGCAGCCAAGTTGGTGGAGGCTTAAACATTCAGTACTTC CASSQVGGGLNIQYF
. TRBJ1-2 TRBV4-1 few TGCGCCAGCAGCCAAGTAACGAGTCGTGGTTCTGGCTACACCTTC CASSQVTSRGSGYTF
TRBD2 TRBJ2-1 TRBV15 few TGTGCCACCAGCTTTGCGGGAGGCCTGAATGAGCAGTTCTTC CATSFAGGLNEQFF
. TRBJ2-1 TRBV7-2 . TGTGCCAGCAGCTTAGGACCGGGGACCTACAATGAGCAGTTCTTC CASSLGPGTYNEQFF
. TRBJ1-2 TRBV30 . TGTGCCTCACAGGAAAACTATGGCTACACCTTC CASQENYGYTF
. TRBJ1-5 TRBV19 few TGTGCCAGTAGTAAACAACAGGGTACAGATCAGCCCCAGCATTTT CASSKQQGTDQPQHF
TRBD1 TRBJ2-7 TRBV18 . TGTGCCAGCTCACCAGGGACAGGGGTTATAGAGCAGTACTTC CASSPGTGVIEQYF
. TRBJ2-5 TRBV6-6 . TGTGCCAGCAGCCACAGGGTCGGAGAGACCCAGTACTTC CASSHRVGETQYF
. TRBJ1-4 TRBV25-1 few TGTGCCAGCAGTGATGGGACCGGACAGATGAATGAAAAACTGTTTTTT CASSDGTGQMNEKLFF
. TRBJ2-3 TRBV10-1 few TGCGCCAGCAGTGAAGTCAGCGGCCCCACAGATACGCAGTATTTT CASSEVSGPTDTQYF
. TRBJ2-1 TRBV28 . TGTGCCAGCAGGACACTTAGCGGCTCCTACAATGAGCAGTTCTTC CASRTLSGSYNEQFF
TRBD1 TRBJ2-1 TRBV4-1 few TGCGCCAGCAGCCAAGCGCTGCGGGACAGGGGGAGCCATGAGCAGTTCTTC CASSQALRDRGSHEQFF
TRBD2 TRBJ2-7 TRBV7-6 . TGTGCCAGCAGCAAACTATTTTACCAGACTAGCGGGGACGAGCAGTACTTC CASSKLFYQTSGDEQYF
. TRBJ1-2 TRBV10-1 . TGCGCCAGCAGTTTAACAGGGACCTATGGCTACACCTTC CASSLTGTYGYTF
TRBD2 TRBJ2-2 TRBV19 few TGTGCCAGTATCCCCCCAGCGGGGCCCAATAAGCTGTTTTTT CASIPPAGPNKLFF
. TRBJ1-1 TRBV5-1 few TGCGCCAGCAGCTTGGTGGGGGGAGGGACTGGTACTGAAGCTTTCTTT CASSLVGGGTGTEAFF
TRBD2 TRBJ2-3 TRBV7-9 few TGTGCCAGCAGCTTAGGGACTAGCGGGCGAGGAGGGGATACGCAGTATTTT CASSLGTSGRGGDTQYF
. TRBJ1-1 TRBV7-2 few TGTGCCAGCAGGCGTGATTCCGGGACACCGAACACTGAAGCTTTCTTT CASRRDSGTPNTEAFF
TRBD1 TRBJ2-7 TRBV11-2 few TGTGCCAGCAGGTGGGACAGAGCACTATACGAGCAGTACTTC CASRWDRALYEQYF
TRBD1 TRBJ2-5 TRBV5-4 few TGTGCCAGCAGCTTTGACAGGGGTAGAGAGACCCAGTACTTC CASSFDRGRETQYF
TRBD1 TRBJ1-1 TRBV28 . TGTGCCAGCAGTCGTCTCCGGACAGGGAACACTGAAGCTTTCTTT CASSRLRTGNTEAFF
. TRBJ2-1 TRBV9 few TGTGCCAGCAGCGTAGCCGGTAGCCGAAATGAGCAGTTCTTC CASSVAGSRNEQFF
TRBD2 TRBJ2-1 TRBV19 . TGTGCCAGTAGCCTGAGACTAGCGGCTTACAATGAGCAGTTCTTC CASSLRLAAYNEQFF
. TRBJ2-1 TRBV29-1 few TGCAGCGCACTCGTCTTCTCCTACAATGAGCAGTTCTTC CSALVFSYNEQFF